This T cell receptor (beta chain) is from a study of cytomegalovirus exposure and HLA in healthy donors. Use of 60 Vbeta and 13 Jbeta primers characterized the PCR. This table comes from immunoSEQ multiplex PCR, and its TCRdb copy is limited to in-frame clones, with some not included. The table lists about 150,000 clones, around four fifths of them singletons, with roughly 1.4% in the top ten. CDR1 and CDR2 from the germline V gene are MGHDK and SYGVNS. The length of the CDR3 is 11 residues. V gave up 7 bases and J gave up 10 bases, with 14 bases separating them. The chain employs TRBV25-1 and TRBJ2-7, with a weak D call TRBD1 (6 bases). The sample comprised PBMCs. This TCR was sampled from a woman under 40 in good health and CMV-seronegative. CDR3 coding DNA: TGTGCCAGCACCACAGGGTTTGGCCAGTACTTC. Translating gives CASTTGFGQYF.